This T cell receptor (beta chain) was recorded in a study of graft-versus-host responses after intestinal transplantation. Study-wide context: Each recipient received a multivisceral, liver-intestinal, or isolated intestinal graft. All of the recipients had induction that used anti-thymocyte globulin, then tacrolimus and steroids for about 3 years.

Study-level results: Early after transplant, HvG clones declined as circulating GvH clones peaked. GvH clonotypes were identified within recipient marrow, with a subset emerging first in ileum or blood.

This table comes from immunoSEQ multiplex PCR, and its TCRdb copy is limited to in-frame clones, with some not included. This table holds around 120,000 clones, 90% to 95% found once. Note on this clone: Its antigen is undetermined.

Trimming removed 4 bases from V and 0 bases from J, with 16 bases in between. The CDR3 totals 17 residues. Looked up from germline, CDR1 is LNHDA and CDR2 is SQIVND (reference sequence). The chain recombines TRBV19 with TRBJ2-1; D call uncertain. This sample comprised unstimulated CD4+ T cells sorted from spleen or lymph node cells, obtained before intestinal transplant. The receptor was isolated from a human donor who received an intestinal transplant. The CDR3 spells CASSRAPTASSYNEQFF. The CDR3, as DNA: TGTGCCAGTAGTAGGGCCCCGACCGCCAGCTCCTACAATGAGCAGTTCTTC. Full variable domain (rest looked up from reference TRBV19 and TRBJ2-1): DGGITQSPKYLFRKEGQNVTLSCEQNLNHDAMYWYRQDPGQGLRLIYYSQIVNDFQKGDIAEGYSVSREKKESFPLTVTSAQKNPTAFYLCASSRAPTASSYNEQFFGPGTRLTVL.